The T cell receptor (beta chain) described here comes from a study of cytomegalovirus exposure and HLA in healthy donors. At the level of the study: Within the Caucasian-associated ancestry cluster were about 81% of the roughly 380 genotyped donors.

Germline V gene sequence: CDR1 SGHRS, CDR2 YFSETQ. This CDR3 comprises 14 residues. The junction had 4 bases not matched to a gene; V was cut back by 1 base and J by 4 bases. A remark on this clone: What it binds is not known.

General study findings and limits: The study put under 200 TCR beta chains on its list as cytomegalovirus-associated.

The PCR ran on 60 Vbeta and 13 Jbeta primers. The table came from immunoSEQ multiplex PCR; TCRdb's copy has only in-frame clones and leaves some out. Here the sample spans approximately 120,000 clones, around 75% being singletons. The clonotype originates from a man aged 55 to 69 in good health and CMV-seropositive. Sequencing was performed on PBMCs. The gene calls are TRBV5-1 and TRBJ2-5, with 7 bases identical to TRBD2. The CDR3 DNA sequence: TGCGCCAGCAGCTTGATGGGCGGGGGAGAGACCCAGTACTTC. This encodes CASSLMGGGETQYF.